These 28 T cell receptor beta chains were all obtained from the same sample, sequenced in a study of blood T cells in healthy people across ages. The second PCR ran about 7 to 12 cycles with a sample-barcoded 5' primer and J-beta primers. MiXCR, applied by TCRdb to the 5' RACE reads, yields one record per CDR3 protein. The data hold about a million distinct CDR3 sequences, with under 40% observed a single time. The sequenced sample was blood. Receptor source: a young man in good health.

This clonotype came up a few times. The J gene is TRBJ2-2, the V gene TRBV12-3 or TRBV12-4; D remains unclear. The V end was cut by 5 bases, the J end by 6 bases, with 7 bases between. The CDR3 runs 12 residues. The CDR3 is CASSPSSGELFF. The CDR3 DNA follows: TGTGCCAGCAGTCCCTCTTCCGGGGAGCTGTTTTTT.

This clonotype was seen more than once but under ten times. The chain links TRBV12-3 or TRBV12-4 to TRBJ1-1; D not certain. V lost 6 bases, J lost 8 bases, and 13 bases lay in between. There are 12 residues in the CDR3. CDR3 nucleotides: TGTGCCAGCAGCCCCTCCATCGGGGAAGCTTTCTTT. Translated: CASSPSIGEAFF.

The chain recombines TRBV7-8 with TRBJ2-4, with 12 bases fitting TRBD2. The J call may be incorrect, as the DNA end agrees better with TRBJ2-7. Per the germline V gene, CDR1 is SGHVS and CDR2 is FQNEAQ. CDR3 length equals 15 residues. The CDR3 protein is CASSSRTSGAYEQYF. The CDR3 coding sequence is TGTGCCAGCAGCTCGAGGACTAGCGGGGCCTACGAGCAGTACTTC.

The chain couples TRBV30 to TRBJ1-2; D not certain. Between the trimmed V and J ends, which lost 2 bases and 4 bases, there was a span of 11 bases. The CDR3 is 13 residues long. CDR1 and CDR2 (germline): GTSNPN, SVGIG (reference sequence). The chain's CDR3 is CAWSYRSPYGYTF. The CDR3 DNA is TGTGCCTGGAGTTACCGCAGCCCCTATGGCTACACCTTC.

V is TRBV12-3 or TRBV12-4 and J is TRBJ1-5; TRBD1 might be the D (6 bases). Trimming shortened V by 3 bases and J by 4 bases, and 10 bases separated the two germline ends. The length of the CDR3 is 14 residues. The chain's CDR3 is CASSFRTVNQPQHF. The CDR3 DNA sequence: TGTGCCAGCAGTTTCCGGACAGTTAATCAGCCCCAGCATTTT.

The table lists this clonotype with a few counts. This chain connects TRBV20-1 to TRBJ2-7; perhaps TRBD2 as D (6 bases). The CDR3 extends over 13 amino acids. The germline V gene has CDR1 DFQATT and CDR2 SNEGSKA (reference sequence). V was shortened by 0 bases and J by 3 bases, with 9 bases between the two germline ends. The CDR3 bases are TGCAGTGCTAGAGATGGGGGGATCTACGAGCAGTACTTC. Translating gives CSARDGGIYEQYF.

The rearrangement links TRBV20-1 to TRBJ2-1, with a tentative D call TRBD1 (6 bases). The DNA end is a closer match to TRBJ2-7, so the J assignment may be wrong. CDR1 and CDR2 (germline): DFQATT, SNEGSKA (reference sequence). The CDR3 spans 14 residues. CDR3 in amino acids: CSARDRSSYNEQYF. CDR3 DNA sequence: TGCAGTGCTAGGGACAGAAGTTCCTACAATGAGCAGTACTTC.

This clonotype occurred a few times. The J gene is TRBJ1-6, the V gene TRBV18, with 9 bases identical to TRBD1. The V and J ends lost 5 bases and 7 bases, in that order; junction bases with no gene match: 3. The CDR3 has 14 amino acids. Germline V gene sequence: CDR1 KGHSH, CDR2 LQKENI. CDR3 sequence reads: CASSRTGENSPLHF. The CDR3 DNA follows: TGTGCCAGCTCAAGGACAGGGGAAAATTCACCCCTCCACTTT. The whole variable domain, remainder taken from reference TRBV18 and TRBJ1-6, is NAGVMQNPRHLVRRRGQEARLRCSPMKGHSHVYWYRQLPEEGLKFMVYLQKENIIDESGMPKERFSAEFPKEGPSILRIQQVVRGDSAAYFCASSRTGENSPLHFGNGTRLTVT.

As for this clonotype: Germline is not matched at one junction end, which may reflect a read error. The chain is built from TRBV5-1 and TRBJ2-3, with D hard to call. CDR3 length equals 12 residues. Germline V gene data show CDR1 as SGHRS and CDR2 as YFSETQ. CDR3: CTSSPFTDTQYF. Here the CDR3 DNA reads TGCACCAGCAGCCCATTCACAGATACGCAGTATTTT.

J is TRBJ1-2 and V is TRBV7-2, with D maybe TRBD1 (6 bases). The V gene's germline CDR1 is SGHTA and CDR2 FQGNSA. The CDR3 runs to 17 residues. Deletions cut 1 base from V and 10 bases from J, with 25 bases between. The CDR3: CASSLEEGGAAGRDYTF. In nucleotides, the CDR3 is TGTGCCAGCAGCTTAGAGGAGGGGGGCGCAGCTGGTAGAGACTACACCTTC.

The rearrangement joins TRBV12-3 or TRBV12-4 to TRBJ2-7, with a weak D call TRBD1 (6 bases). The CDR3 is made up of 15 amino acids. The germline V and J ends were trimmed by 7 bases and 10 bases, with 26 bases remaining between them. CDR3 loop: CASTRTDKYQENQYF. The CDR3 DNA reads as TGTGCCAGCACCCGGACAGACAAGTACCAAGAGAACCAGTACTTC.

This clonotype was counted ten times or more. The rearrangement links TRBV7-9 to TRBJ2-1; no firm D call. Trimming removed 5 bases at V and 12 bases at J, with 11 bases between. This CDR3 spans 11 amino acids. Germline CDR1 is SEHNR and CDR2 is FQNEAQ (reference sequence). The CDR3 nucleotides read TGTGCCAGCAGCACATCTAGGGTGCAGTTCTTC. It encodes CASSTSRVQFF.

V usage is TRBV30 and J usage is TRBJ1-5, with D uncertain. The CDR3 runs to 14 residues. Between the trimmed V and J ends, which lost 5 bases and 3 bases, there was a span of 14 bases. Germline values: CDR1 GTSNPN, CDR2 SVGIG (reference sequence). Written as DNA, the CDR3 is TGTGCCTGGGGTCCTGGGATCTCCAATCAGCCCCAGCATTTT. Its translation: CAWGPGISNQPQHF.

This clonotype occurred a few times. This chain connects TRBV6-5 to TRBJ2-5; weak D call: TRBD2 (7 bases). Germline V CDR1 and CDR2: MNHEY, SVGAGI. The CDR3 sequence is 12 residues long. The V gene lost 2 bases and the J gene lost 9 bases, with 10 bases spanning the gap. This CDR3 is CASSYMGGPQYF. CDR3 bases: TGTGCCAGCAGTTACATGGGGGGGCCCCAGTACTTC.

This clonotype was found a few times. Compared with germline, one end of the junction differs, possibly owing to a read error. The genes are TRBV6-6 and TRBJ1-5; D not certain. This CDR3 is built from 14 residues. CDR1 is MNHNY and CDR2 is SVGAGI in the germline V gene (reference sequence). CDR3: CASSDSGSNQPQHF. The CDR3, as DNA: TGTGCCAGCAGTGACTCAGGAAGCAATCAGCCCCAGCATTTT.

This clonotype appeared once. J is TRBJ2-5 and V is TRBV5-1; D uncertain. Germline-derived CDR1 and CDR2 are SGHRS and YFSETQ. Between the trimmed V and J ends, which lost 0 bases and 11 bases, there was a span of 17 bases. The length of the CDR3 is 14 residues. The CDR3 reads CASSLAGANYVQYF. DNA for the CDR3: TGCGCCAGCAGCTTGGCCGGAGCCAACTACGTGCAGTACTTC.

CDR3 sequence: CASSTPGLNYGYTF. Here the CDR3 DNA reads TGTGCCAGCAGCACTCCGGGACTGAATTATGGCTACACCTTC. V gene TRBV7-2 combines with J gene TRBJ1-2; TRBD1 might be the D (5 bases). The V end lost 5 bases, the J end lost 5 bases, and 15 bases lay between the germline ends. Germline V gene data show CDR1 as SGHTA and CDR2 as FQGNSA. This CDR3 has 14 amino acids.

This clonotype has a handful of counts. This chain joins TRBV4-1 and TRBJ1-1; tentatively, D is TRBD1 (6 bases). V gave up 4 bases and J gave up 3 bases, with 15 bases separating them. The CDR3 runs to 15 residues. Germline V CDR1 and CDR2: MGHRA, YSYEKL. In nucleotides, the CDR3 is TGCGCCAGCAGCCCAGTCTGGGGGGCTGACACTGAAGCTTTCTTT. It is translated as CASSPVWGADTEAFF.

Of note for this clonotype: An end of the junction differs from the germline gene, which may be a read error. The V call is TRBV7-2, the J call TRBJ2-3; 9 nucleotides match TRBD2. The germline V gene encodes CDR1 SGHTA and CDR2 FQGNSA. There are 16 residues in the CDR3. CDR3 in DNA: TGTGCCAGCAGCTTAGCAAGCGGCGGGGGGGCAGATACGCAGTATTTC. It encodes CASSLASGGGADTQYF.

The chain combines TRBV10-3 with TRBJ1-2, with 7 bases identical to TRBD1. The ends lost 0 bases at V and 13 bases at J; junction bases unmatched: 11. From germline, CDR1 is ENHRY and CDR2 SYGVKD. The CDR3 contains 14 residues. The CDR3 bases are TGTGCCATCAGTGAGTCCCCTCTCCAGGGGGAATTCACCTTC. It yields the protein CAISESPLQGEFTF.

This clonotype was found a few times. The V gene is TRBV28, the J gene TRBJ2-7; D is perhaps TRBD1 or TRBD2 (5 bases each). CDR3 length: 18 residues. The V end was cut by 5 bases, the J end by 5 bases, with 28 bases between. Looked up from germline, CDR1 is MDHEN and CDR2 is SYDVKM. The CDR3 region has the DNA TGTGCCAGCAGTCCTCCTAGCCCATCAGGGCCCCTAGGGAACGAGCAGTACTTC. Translation: CASSPPSPSGPLGNEQYF.

This clonotype was seen a few times. The chain has TRBV24-1 and TRBJ2-1; 7 bases match TRBD1. CDR1 KGHDR and CDR2 SFDVKD come from the germline V gene. J gave up 4 bases and V 4 bases, and 3 bases lay outside the gene matches. CDR3 length: 14 residues. CDR3 amino acids: CATSDQQGYNEQFF. The CDR3 nucleotides read TGTGCCACCAGTGACCAACAGGGGTACAATGAGCAGTTCTTC.

This clonotype was counted a single time. The chain joins TRBV11-2 to TRBJ1-2, with D possibly TRBD1 on 6 matching bases. V lost 5 bases to trimming and J lost 4 bases, with 14 bases between them. The CDR3 contains 14 residues. The germline gives CDR1 SGHAT, CDR2 FQNNGV. CDR3 amino acids: CASSREGGSYGYTF. The CDR3 DNA reads TGTGCCAGCAGCCGGGAGGGGGGCTCCTATGGCTACACCTTC.

This clonotype was found a few times. The chain is built from TRBV7-2 and TRBJ1-2; D may be TRBD1 (6 bases). Trimming took 1 base from V and 4 from J, leaving 16 bases between them. This CDR3 is 16 amino acids long. Looked up from germline, CDR1 is SGHTA and CDR2 is FQGNSA. CDR3 in amino acids: CASSLVERTDIYGYTF. DNA for the CDR3: TGTGCCAGCAGCTTAGTTGAGCGGACAGACATCTATGGCTACACCTTC.

The chain links TRBV9 to TRBJ2-1; D gene ambiguous. Trimming left V 4 bases short and J 0 bases short, with 17 bases between. Germline V CDR1 and CDR2: SGDLS, YYNGEE. This CDR3 is built from 17 residues. The CDR3: CASSPPDSQTSYNEQFF. The CDR3 DNA reads as TGTGCCAGCAGCCCCCCCGACTCCCAAACCTCCTACAATGAGCAGTTCTTC. Based on the CDR3 plus reference TRBV9 and TRBJ2-1, the full variable domain is DSGVTQTPKHLITATGQRVTLRCSPRSGDLSVYWYQQSLDQGLQFLIQYYNGEERAKGNILERFSAQQFPDLHSELNLSSLELGDSALYFCASSPPDSQTSYNEQFFGPGTRLTVL.

The chain combines TRBV18 with TRBJ1-1; D perhaps matches TRBD1 (5 bases). Trimming shortened V by 1 base and J by 6 bases, and 15 bases separated the two germline ends. The germline V gene has CDR1 KGHSH and CDR2 LQKENI. This CDR3 has 15 residues. CDR3 loop: CASSPREAGEAEAFF. CDR3 in DNA: TGTGCCAGCTCACCACGTGAAGCGGGGGAGGCTGAAGCTTTCTTT.

As to this clonotype: This sequence may be a read error, since a much larger clone differs from it by one base. The chain combines TRBV3-1 with TRBJ2-7; tentative D call: TRBD1 (6 bases). The CDR3 extends over 15 amino acids. Trimming shortened V by 3 bases and J by 7 bases, and 19 bases separated the two germline ends. CDR1 is LGHDT, CDR2 YNNKEL, per germline (reference sequence). Here the CDR3 reads CASSQDRPTYNEQYF. CDR3 coding DNA: TGTGCCAGCAGCCAGGACAGACCTACCTACAATGAGCAGTACTTC.

This chain joins TRBV21-1 and TRBJ1-1. TRBV21-1 is described as a pseudogene. The CDR3 runs to 13 residues. CDR3 DNA: TGTGCCAGCAACGGGACTACGAACACTGAAGCTTTCTTT. This encodes CASNGTTNTEAFF.